The sequence of this T cell receptor (beta chain) was determined in a study of blood T cell repertoires in COVID-19. Clones were read by immunoSEQ multiplex PCR, and TCRdb kept only the in-frame ones, dropping some. The sample lists more than 95,000 clones, around 85% seen once, with roughly 3.4% in the top ten. Germline V gene lookup returns CDR1 MNHNY and CDR2 SVGAGI (reference sequence). The CDR3 consists of 14 residues. V gave up 0 bases and J gave up 0 bases, with 5 bases separating them. The sample taken for sequencing was peripheral blood. This receptor was obtained from a woman over 75 with active or convalescent COVID-19. V usage is TRBV6-6 and J usage is TRBJ1-1; D gene uncertain. CDR3 in amino acids: CASSYSEMNTEAFF. The CDR3 nucleotides read TGTGCCAGCAGTTACTCCGAGATGAACACTGAAGCTTTCTTT.